The rows below give T cell receptor beta chains drawn from one sample of a study of preoperative IRX-2 immunotherapy in early breast cancer. Profiling relied on immunoSEQ multiplex PCR, and the TCRdb table lists in-frame clones only, not all of them. This table holds around 40,000 clones, roughly 77% found once. The source was tumor tissue, collected after IRX-2 immunotherapy. These receptors all stem from a human donor with breast cancer. Each CDR3 is given with its conserved first and last residue. Fields, in order: D gene, J gene, clone size, V gene, CDR3 DNA, CDR3 protein. D genes are given only for firm matches. A clone size is listed for some rows: how often the clone was seen (once, few, many), or a class if it is expanded.

TRBD2 | TRBJ2-1 | - | TRBV9 | TGTGCCAGCAGGGAGCGGGAGGGCCGAAAGAATGAGCAGTTCTTC | CASREREGRKNEQFF
TRBD1 | TRBJ2-3 | - | TRBV5-1 | TGCGCCAGCAGCATTCGACAGGGGCAAGTAGATACGCAGTATTTT | CASSIRQGQVDTQYF
TRBD1 | TRBJ1-6 | - | TRBV5-1 | TGCGCCAGCAGCTCACCCGGGACAGATAATTCACCCCTCCACTTT | CASSSPGTDNSPLHF
- | TRBJ2-3 | - | TRBV19 | TGTGCCAGTAGTATAGACTACTTCGGCGCAGATACGCAGTATTTT | CASSIDYFGADTQYF
- | TRBJ1-5 | - | TRBV6-8 | TGTGCCAGCAGTTACGGACAGTACCATAGCAATCAGCCCCAGCATTTT | CASSYGQYHSNQPQHF
TRBD1 | TRBJ2-5 | once | TRBV19 | TGTGCCAGTACACGAGCCGCTTCCAGGGAAAGACAGGGACGCCAAGAGACCCAGTACTTC | CASTRAASRERQGRQETQYF
- | TRBJ2-1 | - | TRBV28 | TGTGCCAGCAGCCCCCCCGGCGCTCTCAATGAGCAGTTCTTC | CASSPPGALNEQFF
TRBD1 | TRBJ1-3 | - | TRBV10-2 | TGCGCCAGCAGCTGGACAGGACTCTCTGGAAACACCATATATTTT | CASSWTGLSGNTIYF
TRBD1 | TRBJ2-6 | - | TRBV6-8 | TGTGCCATCAGCCGGGACAGGGGCCCCGGGGCCAACGTCCTGACTTTC | CAISRDRGPGANVLTF
TRBD1 | TRBJ1-5 | - | TRBV9 | TGTGCCAGCAGCGTCGACCGTAGACAGGGTATAACATATAGCAATCAGCCCCAGCATTTT | CASSVDRRQGITYSNQPQHF
- | TRBJ1-4 | - | TRBV5-1 | TGCGCCAGCAGCCGGGACCTCCGTGGGGAAAAACTGTTTTTT | CASSRDLRGEKLFF
TRBD1 | TRBJ2-2 | - | TRBV7-8 | TGTGCCAGCAGCTATGGACAGGGGGCGAACACCGGGGAGCTGTTTTTT | CASSYGQGANTGELFF
- | TRBJ1-4 | - | TRBV12-5 | TGTGCCAGCACTCCGGGACTTGAAAAACTGTTTTTT | CASTPGLEKLFF
TRBD2 | TRBJ2-1 | - | TRBV18 | TGTGCCAGCTCACCACCGGGGGGGGCCTACAATGAGCAGTTCTTC | CASSPPGGAYNEQFF
- | TRBJ1-1 | few | TRBV11-3 | TGTGCCAGCAGCCCTACCTCACGGAACACTGAAGCTTTCTTT | CASSPTSRNTEAFF
TRBD1 | TRBJ2-7 | - | TRBV23-1 | TGCGCCAGCAGTCTGGGACAGGGGGCTAGCGAGCAGTACTTC | CASSLGQGASEQYF
- | TRBJ2-7 | - | TRBV6-8 | TGTGCCAGCAGTTACGGGGTGGCACACAGCTCCTACGAGCAGTACTTC | CASSYGVAHSSYEQYF
- | TRBJ2-7 | few | TRBV29-1 | TGCAGCGTTCTAAAACTCAGGTGGATCCACTACGAGCAGTACTTC | CSVLKLRWIHYEQYF
- | TRBJ1-2 | - | TRBV1 | TGCGCCAGCAGCGCCCTAGTGGGAATGAGGGCTGGCTACACCTTC | CASSALVGMRAGYTF
TRBD1 | TRBJ2-7 | - | TRBV5-1 | TGCGCCAGCAGCTTGGATCAGGGGGCGTTAGACGAGCAGTACTTC | CASSLDQGALDEQYF
TRBD1 | TRBJ1-1 | few | TRBV10-1 | TGCGCCAGCAGGCCGGGACAGGCACTGAACACTGAAGCTTTCTTT | CASRPGQALNTEAFF
TRBD1 | TRBJ1-5 | once | TRBV28 | TGTGCCAGCAGTTTAGGACAGGGTAGACAGCCCCAGCATTTT | CASSLGQGRQPQHF
- | TRBJ1-5 | - | TRBV6-8 | TGTGCCAGCAGTTACCCGCGGCGGGATCAGCCCCAGCATTTT | CASSYPRRDQPQHF
- | TRBJ2-7 | - | TRBV30 | TGTGCCTGGAGTGTACTCGGCTATACTAATCTGGAGCAGTACTTC | CAWSVLGYTNLEQYF
- | TRBJ2-3 | - | TRBV6-8 | TGTGCCAGCAGTAACGGCGTCCCGGGGGGCACAGATACGCAGTATTTT | CASSNGVPGGTDTQYF
TRBD1 | TRBJ1-1 | once | TRBV5-1 | TGCGCCAGCAGCTTAACAGGGGAGTCGAGTACTGAAGCTTTCTTT | CASSLTGESSTEAFF
- | TRBJ1-1 | - | TRBV7-4 | TGTGCCAGCAGCTTCGATCAAGGCACTGAAGCTTTCTTT | CASSFDQGTEAFF
- | TRBJ1-5 | many | TRBV6-8 | TGTGCCAGCAGCGGGACTTCAAGTCAGCCCCAGCATTTT | CASSGTSSQPQHF
- | TRBJ2-1 | - | TRBV19 | TGTGCCAGTAGTATAGTCGGGGCAAATGAGCAGTTCTTC | CASSIVGANEQFF
- | TRBJ1-2 | few | TRBV9 | TGTGCCAGCAGTGTCAGAGTCGGTGGCTACACCTTC | CASSVRVGGYTF
- | TRBJ2-7 | few | TRBV6-8 | TGTGCCAGCAGTGCCATTCCCGGAGTAGCGAGCTACGAGCAGTACTTC | CASSAIPGVASYEQYF
TRBD1 | TRBJ2-5 | few | TRBV11-3 | TGTGCCAGCAGCCGGGACAGCCAACAAGAGACCCAGTACTTC | CASSRDSQQETQYF
- | TRBJ1-5 | once | TRBV19 | TGTGCCAGTAGTCCCAGGACAGTCAATCAGCCCCAGCATTTT | CASSPRTVNQPQHF
- | TRBJ1-3 | - | TRBV10-1 | TGCGCCAGCAGTAAGGGAACCTCTGGAAACACCATATATTTT | CASSKGTSGNTIYF
- | TRBJ1-1 | - | TRBV6-8 | TGTGCCAGCATCCCTACGTCGCGCGAACGGGCTTTCTTT | CASIPTSRERAFF
- | TRBJ1-4 | - | TRBV6-8 | TGTGCCAGCAGTTACAGACCAGGGGCAACTAATGAAAAACTGTTTTTT | CASSYRPGATNEKLFF
TRBD1 | TRBJ2-3 | - | TRBV5-1 | TGCGCCAGCAGCTTGCGACAGGGGGACACAGATACGCAGTATTTT | CASSLRQGDTDTQYF